A selection of T cell receptor beta chains follows, all from one sample in a study of shared clonotypes between healthy human individuals. Method: immunoSEQ multiplex PCR; TCRdb's copy keeps in-frame clones and lacks some. This sample has roughly 1,600,000 clones, with approximately 98.5% found just once. The sample was naive CD4+ T cells sorted from blood. These receptor sequences come from a man aged 30 to 39 in good health. The CDR3 runs from the conserved cysteine through the conserved F or W. D genes are given only for firm matches. Rows give clone size only sometimes, using once, few, many, or a class for an expanded clone.

V gene	D gene	clone size	J gene	CDR3 protein	CDR3 DNA
TRBV5-4	TRBD2	NA	TRBJ2-7	CASSPNLGLGFYEQYF	TGTGCCAGCAGCCCTAATCTGGGACTAGGATTCTACGAGCAGTACTTC
TRBV18	NA	NA	TRBJ1-5	CASSLDNQPQHF	TGTGCCAGCTCACTAGACAATCAGCCCCAGCATTTT
TRBV6-5	NA	NA	TRBJ1-1	CASERFMNTEAFF	TGTGCCAGCGAACGGTTCATGAACACTGAAGCTTTCTTT
TRBV9	NA	NA	TRBJ1-4	CASSPGHLGEKLFF	TGTGCCAGCAGCCCAGGCCATCTGGGGGAAAAACTGTTTTTT
TRBV27	TRBD1	NA	TRBJ1-5	CASRQGVSQPQHF	TGTGCCAGCCGACAGGGAGTAAGTCAGCCCCAGCATTTT
TRBV6-4	NA	once	TRBJ1-5	CASSSGTGQPQHF	TGTGCCAGCAGTTCAGGTACGGGTCAGCCCCAGCATTTT
TRBV10-1	TRBD2	NA	TRBJ2-5	CASSESLAGLGETQYF	TGCGCCAGCAGTGAGTCTCTAGCGGGCCTCGGAGAGACCCAGTACTTC
TRBV5-1	NA	NA	TRBJ2-7	CASSWTPYEQYF	TGCGCCAGCAGCTGGACCCCCTACGAGCAGTACTTC
TRBV6-1	TRBD1	once	TRBJ1-2	CATLNPGGRGYTF	TGTGCAACTCTAAATCCAGGGGGCCGAGGCTACACCTTC
TRBV2	TRBD2	NA	TRBJ2-3	CASRPSGRWGSTDTQYF	TGTGCCAGCAGGCCTAGCGGGAGATGGGGTAGCACAGATACGCAGTATTTT
TRBV9	NA	NA	TRBJ2-1	CASSGQVEAYNEQFF	TGTGCCAGCAGTGGCCAAGTCGAGGCCTACAATGAGCAGTTCTTC
TRBV5-1	NA	NA	TRBJ1-4	CASAQGINEKLFF	TGCGCCAGTGCCCAGGGGATTAATGAAAAACTGTTTTTT
TRBV2	NA	NA	TRBJ1-1	CANQGGGNTEAFF	TGTGCCAACCAGGGTGGGGGCAACACTGAAGCTTTCTTT
TRBV5-1	NA	NA	TRBJ2-5	CASSLDSIQETQYF	TGCGCCAGCAGCTTAGACTCTATTCAAGAGACCCAGTACTTC
TRBV4-2	TRBD2	once	TRBJ2-7	CASSQDRPSGGLAGGHYEQYF	TGTGCCAGCAGCCAGGACCGTCCCTCCGGGGGGCTAGCGGGAGGTCACTACGAGCAGTACTTC
TRBV11-2	NA	once	TRBJ1-5	CASSLGPGSNQPQHF	TGTGCCAGCAGCCTTGGCCCGGGGAGCAATCAGCCCCAGCATTTT
TRBV11-3	TRBD1	NA	TRBJ1-2	CAIPGQGADNYGYTF	TGTGCCATCCCAGGACAGGGGGCGGATAACTATGGCTACACCTTC
TRBV14	NA	NA	TRBJ2-5	CASSQAASQTQYF	TGTGCCAGCAGCCAAGCCGCCAGCCAGACCCAGTACTTC
TRBV5-1	NA	NA	TRBJ2-1	CASSLELEQFF	TGCGCCAGCAGCTTGGAGCTAGAGCAGTTCTTC
TRBV6-5	NA	once	TRBJ2-7	CASSYETRSMNEQYF	TGTGCCAGCAGTTACGAGACCAGGAGCATGAACGAGCAGTACTTC
TRBV7-3	TRBD2	NA	TRBJ2-1	CASSLTSGGTYNEQFF	TGTGCCAGCAGCTTAACTAGCGGGGGCACCTACAATGAGCAGTTCTTC
TRBV2	NA	NA	TRBJ2-1	CASSAQGSYNEQFF	TGTGCCAGCAGTGCGCAGGGGTCCTACAATGAGCAGTTCTTC
TRBV11-2	NA	NA	TRBJ1-5	CASSLEGDQPQHF	TGTGCCAGCAGCTTAGAAGGCGATCAGCCCCAGCATTTT
TRBV5-1	NA	once	TRBJ2-5	CASAVDPGLETQYF	TGCGCCAGCGCGGTCGACCCGGGGTTAGAGACCCAGTACTTC
TRBV27	NA	NA	TRBJ2-2	CASSIVGLAGTGELFF	TGTGCCAGCAGTATAGTGGGCCTAGCTGGCACCGGGGAGCTGTTTTTT
TRBV5-1	TRBD2	NA	TRBJ2-2	CASKDSGALNTGELFF	TGCGCCAGCAAGGATAGCGGGGCCCTGAACACCGGGGAGCTGTTTTTT
TRBV6-1	NA	NA	TRBJ2-7	CASILSGTASYEQYF	TGTGCCAGCATCCTCTCCGGGACGGCTTCCTACGAGCAGTACTTC
TRBV5-4	NA	NA	TRBJ2-2	CASSLPGNTGELFF	TGTGCCAGCAGCTTGCCAGGGAACACCGGGGAGCTGTTTTTT
TRBV6-5	NA	NA	TRBJ1-1	CASSLGRNTEAFF	TGTGCCAGCAGTTTGGGCAGAAACACTGAAGCTTTCTTT
TRBV29-1	TRBD1	once	TRBJ1-3	CSVSLDRAGNTIYF	TGCAGCGTTTCACTGGACAGGGCTGGAAACACCATATATTTT
TRBV18	TRBD2	NA	TRBJ2-7	CASSPPLSGLAASSPYEQYF	TGTGCCAGCTCACCACCACTGTCGGGACTAGCGGCAAGCTCCCCCTACGAGCAGTACTTC